These 27 T cell receptor beta chains were all obtained from the same sample, sequenced in a study of cytomegalovirus exposure and HLA in healthy donors. The primer mix had 60 Vbeta and 13 Jbeta primers. TCRdb's copy holds only in-frame clones and misses some; the assay was immunoSEQ multiplex PCR. This table lists around 110,000 clones. The specimen was PBMCs. Source of these receptors: a man between 40 and 49 years old in good health and CMV-seropositive.

The CDR3 coding sequence is TGTGCCAGCAGTGGACAGGGGGCTTTAGGCAATCAGCCCCAGCATTTT. It encodes CASSGQGALGNQPQHF. This chain connects TRBV2 to TRBJ1-5, with TRBD1 matching 10 bases. CDR1 and CDR2 from the germline V gene are SNHLY and FYNNEI. J lost 2 bases, V lost 4 bases, and 5 bases had no gene match. The CDR3 sequence is 16 residues long.

The chain joins TRBV2 to TRBJ2-5; 7 nucleotides agree with TRBD2. The CDR3 is made up of 19 amino acids. The germline CDR1 and CDR2 sequences are SNHLY and FYNNEI. After removal of 3 bases from V and 4 bases from J, the junction contained 20 bases not matched to a gene. CDR3 sequence: CASSDPGREALGGVETQYF. CDR3 DNA: TGTGCCAGCAGTGACCCGGGAAGGGAGGCCCTGGGGGGGGTAGAGACCCAGTACTTC.

The gene calls are TRBV6-1 and TRBJ2-1; TRBD1 agrees at 10 bases. The V and J ends lost 5 bases and 5 bases, in that order; junction bases with no gene match: 6. The V gene's germline CDR1 is MNHNS and CDR2 SASEGT. CDR3 size: 15 residues. The CDR3 here is CASSRPGQGNNEQFF. The CDR3 DNA is TGTGCCAGCAGTAGGCCGGGACAGGGGAACAATGAGCAGTTCTTC.

V usage is TRBV7-9 and J usage is TRBJ2-3; tentative D call: TRBD1 (6 bases). CDR3 length: 13 amino acids. CDR1 and CDR2 from the germline V gene are SEHNR and FQNEAQ (reference sequence). DNA for the CDR3: TGTGCGACGATCCGGGGACACACAGATACGCAGTATTTT. Protein product: CATIRGHTDTQYF.

The chain combines TRBV5-1 with TRBJ1-1; no definite D call. The germline V and J ends were trimmed by 4 bases and 9 bases, with 13 bases remaining between them. Germline CDR1 is SGHRS and CDR2 is YFSETQ. CDR3 length: 12 amino acids. The CDR3 region has the DNA TGCGCCAGCAGCCCCACCGAGAGTAAAGCTTTCTTT. This sequence encodes CASSPTESKAFF.

The V and J genes are TRBV28 and TRBJ1-2; TRBD1 aligns across 7 bases. V dropped 5 bases and J dropped 2; count of bases not matched to a gene: 2. CDR1 is MDHEN, CDR2 SYDVKM, per germline. This CDR3 region has 13 residues. This CDR3 reads CASSQTGNYGYTF. The CDR3 DNA follows: TGTGCCAGCAGTCAGACAGGGAACTATGGCTACACCTTC.

This chain connects TRBV5-6 to TRBJ2-7; 7 bases map to TRBD2. Germline assignment: CDR1 SGHDT and CDR2 YYEEEE. With V trimmed by 0 bases and J by 1 base, 1 base remained unmatched. This CDR3 has 14 residues. The CDR3, as DNA: TGTGCCAGCAGCTTGGGGGGGGGATCCTACGAGCAGTACTTC. This gives the protein CASSLGGGSYEQYF.

Here the CDR3 DNA reads TGTGCCAGCAGCTTAGCTCGGGGGTTAGGGCGCACAGATACGCAGTATTTT. It translates to CASSLARGLGRTDTQYF. The chain links TRBV7-2 to TRBJ2-3, with D perhaps matching TRBD2 (6 bases). This CDR3 contains 17 residues. Germline-derived CDR1 and CDR2 are SGHTA and FQGNSA. Trimming took off 0 bases at V and 1 base at J, with 14 bases between the two ends.

The V and J genes are TRBV7-6 and TRBJ2-2, with 7 bases fitting TRBD1. CDR3 length: 14 amino acids. After removal of 4 bases from V and 6 bases from J, the junction contained 5 bases not matched to a gene. CDR1 is SGHVS and CDR2 is FNYEAQ in the germline V gene. This CDR3 is CASSSAGTAGELFF. In nucleotides, the CDR3 is TGTGCCAGCAGCTCAGCCGGGACAGCCGGGGAGCTGTTTTTT.

V usage is TRBV19 and J usage is TRBJ1-1; 9 bases are shared with TRBD1. Trimming removed 8 bases from V and 5 bases from J; junction bases left unmatched: 6. Germline V CDR1 and CDR2: LNHDA, SQIVND (reference sequence). This CDR3 region has 13 residues. The CDR3 region is CASLKQGATEAFF. The CDR3 nucleotides read TGTGCCAGTCTAAAACAGGGGGCGACTGAAGCTTTCTTT.

V and J are TRBV4-1 and TRBJ2-5, with a tentative D call TRBD2 (5 bases). The CDR3 extends over 14 amino acids. The ends were cut back, 0 bases at V and 7 bases at J, with 12 bases in the middle. Looked up from germline, CDR1 is MGHRA and CDR2 is YSYEKL. CDR3 DNA sequence: TGCGCCAGCAGCCAAGAAAGCGGAATTGTGACCCAGTACTTC. Translation gives CASSQESGIVTQYF.

V gene TRBV7-7 combines with J gene TRBJ2-1; 10 bases map to TRBD2. The CDR3 extends over 15 amino acids. Germline lookup yields CDR1 SSHAT and CDR2 FNYEAQ (reference sequence). Trimming at V came to 1 base and at J to 5 bases, leaving 2 bases not matched to a gene. DNA of the CDR3: TGTGCCAGCAGCTTAGAACTAGCGGGACACAATGAGCAGTTCTTC. Translated, it gives CASSLELAGHNEQFF.

The J gene is TRBJ2-1, the V gene TRBV7-8, with TRBD2 identical over 11 bases. The V gene's germline CDR1 is SGHVS and CDR2 FQNEAQ. V gave up 3 bases and J gave up 9 bases; unmatched junction bases: 19. CDR3 length: 19 amino acids. The CDR3 DNA sequence: TGTGCCAGCAGCTTGGGACAGGGAATACTAGCGGGAGCGATGGGTGAGCAGTTCTTC. It specifies CASSLGQGILAGAMGEQFF.

This chain joins TRBV7-2 and TRBJ1-2; 7 bases fit TRBD1. Germline loops: CDR1 SGHTA, CDR2 FQGNSA. This CDR3 spans 15 amino acids. Unmatched junction bases numbered 6, after V lost 2 bases and J lost 3 bases. As DNA, the CDR3 is TGTGCCAGCAGCTTAAGTCAGGGGGGTGACTATGGCTACACCTTC. Translated: CASSLSQGGDYGYTF.

The chain employs TRBV7-2 and TRBJ1-5, with TRBD1 as a possible D gene (5 bases). CDR3 length: 13 amino acids. Germline-derived CDR1 and CDR2 are SGHTA and FQGNSA. Trimming shortened V by 10 bases and J by 4 bases, and 14 bases separated the two germline ends. The CDR3 DNA reads as TGTGCCACCTCCATACGGGGGAATCAGCCCCAGCATTTT. It codes for CATSIRGNQPQHF.

The rearrangement uses TRBV15 and TRBJ2-5, with D perhaps matching TRBD2 (6 bases). The tail of the sequence fits TRBJ2-7 better, so the J call may be wrong. This CDR3 has 17 residues. Germline values: CDR1 LNHNV, CDR2 YYDKDF (reference sequence). Here the CDR3 DNA reads TGTGCCACCAGCAGAGATCGGAGGGGAATGGGGTCTTACGAGCAGTACTTC. Translated, it gives CATSRDRRGMGSYEQYF.

The V gene is TRBV19, the J gene TRBJ2-1, with 9 bases aligning to TRBD2. Germline loops: CDR1 LNHDA, CDR2 SQIVND (reference sequence). This CDR3 has 15 residues. Trimming cost V 1 base and J 11 bases; bases outside gene matches: 9. CDR3 sequence reads: CASSIGLAGESKQFF. The DNA for the CDR3 is TGTGCCAGTAGTATAGGGTTAGCGGGAGAGTCTAAGCAGTTCTTC. The whole variable domain, filled in from reference TRBV19 and TRBJ2-1, reads DGGITQSPKYLFRKEGQNVTLSCEQNLNHDAMYWYRQDPGQGLRLIYYSQIVNDFQKGDIAEGYSVSREKKESFPLTVTSAQKNPTAFYLCASSIGLAGESKQFFGPGTRLTVL.

The rearrangement links TRBV2 to TRBJ2-3; 9 bases agree with TRBD2. The CDR3 sequence is 16 residues long. Germline-derived CDR1 and CDR2 are SNHLY and FYNNEI. The trim removed 3 bases at V and 4 bases at J, leaving 8 bases unmatched. The CDR3 spells CASSDLAGVRSDTQYF. CDR3 coding DNA: TGTGCCAGCAGTGATTTAGCGGGAGTACGTTCAGATACGCAGTATTTT. The full variable domain, rest sourced from reference TRBV2 and TRBJ2-3, is EPEVTQTPSHQVTQMGQEVILRCVPISNHLYFYWYRQILGQKVEFLVSFYNNEISEKSEIFDDQFSVERPDGSNFTLKIRSTKLEDSAMYFCASSDLAGVRSDTQYFGPGTRLTVL.

The CDR3 reads CASSPDWHEQYF. The CDR3 DNA reads TGTGCCAGCAGCCCCGATTGGCACGAGCAGTACTTC. The rearrangement uses TRBV28 and TRBJ2-7, with D unresolved. CDR1 and CDR2 (germline): MDHEN, SYDVKM. There are 12 residues in the CDR3. The V end was cut by 6 bases, the J end by 5 bases, with 11 bases between.

The chain recombines TRBV28 with TRBJ2-7, with 8 nucleotides matching TRBD1. Germline-derived CDR1 and CDR2 are MDHEN and SYDVKM. The V and J ends lost 6 bases and 4 bases, in that order; junction bases with no gene match: 8. This CDR3 region has 14 residues. The CDR3: CASSMTGARYEQYF. CDR3 sequence (DNA): TGTGCCAGCAGCATGACAGGGGCGCGATACGAGCAGTACTTC.

This sequence joins TRBV19 and TRBJ2-1; 12 positions match TRBD2. Per germline, CDR1 LNHDA and CDR2 SQIVND (reference sequence). The V gene end was trimmed by 2 bases and the J gene end by 15 bases; junction bases not matched to a gene: 5. The CDR3 totals 13 residues. The CDR3 loop reads CASSIQTSGRRFF. The CDR3 bases are TGTGCCAGTAGTATACAGACTAGCGGGAGACGGTTCTTC.

The chain links TRBV11-2 to TRBJ1-3; D is perhaps TRBD1 (5 bases). This CDR3 contains 16 residues. Germline CDR1 SGHAT, CDR2 FQNNGV. Trimming left V 1 base short and J 2 bases short, with 12 bases between. The CDR3 nucleotides are TGTGCCAGCAGCTTAGCTGGACCGGGGGCTGGAAACACCATATATTTT. Translated, it gives CASSLAGPGAGNTIYF.

V is TRBV5-3 and J is TRBJ2-7, with TRBD1 identical over 7 bases. TRBV5-3 is designated an ORF whose function remains uncertain. The CDR3 runs 15 residues. Trimming at V came to 1 base and at J to 3 bases, leaving 7 bases not matched to a gene. CDR3 residues: CARSLYKGGVYEQYF. Written as DNA, the CDR3 is TGTGCCAGAAGCTTGTATAAAGGGGGCGTCTACGAGCAGTACTTC.

V is TRBV9 and J is TRBJ2-1, with TRBD1 matching over 9 bases. CDR3 size: 15 residues. V lost 4 bases to trimming and J lost 6 bases; unmatched junction nucleotides: 8. The germline V gene has CDR1 SGDLS and CDR2 YYNGEE. CDR3 DNA: TGTGCCAGCAGCAACTGGGACAGGGATGGCAATGAGCAGTTCTTC. Its protein product is CASSNWDRDGNEQFF.

In the case of this clone: The junction differs from germline at one of its ends, possibly a read error. V is TRBV10-3 and J is TRBJ2-2; TRBD2 matches 14 bases. This CDR3 is built from 19 residues. Germline V gene data show CDR1 as ENHRY and CDR2 as SYGVKD. CDR3: CAITGLAGEGRTNTGELFF. The CDR3, as DNA: TGTGCCATCACGGGACTAGCGGGAGAGGGTCGGACGAACACCGGGGAGTTGTTTTTT.

The rearrangement links TRBV9 to TRBJ2-1; D ambiguous. Looked up from germline, CDR1 is SGDLS and CDR2 is YYNGEE. The CDR3 has 14 residues. V dropped 0 bases and J dropped 2 bases, with 6 bases sitting between them. CDR3 residues: CASSVAYTYNEQFF. CDR3 nucleotides: TGTGCCAGCAGCGTAGCATACACCTACAATGAGCAGTTCTTC.

The chain carries TRBV5-1 and TRBJ2-7, with 13 bases identical to TRBD2. Trimming cost V 0 bases and J 4 bases; bases outside gene matches: 7. This CDR3 is 17 amino acids long. CDR1 is SGHRS and CDR2 is YFSETQ in the germline V gene. The CDR3 DNA is TGCGCCAGCAGCTTGGAACTAGCGGGAGGGCCGGGGTACGAGCAGTACTTC. It yields the protein CASSLELAGGPGYEQYF. Full variable domain (missing parts from reference TRBV5-1 and TRBJ2-7): KAGVTQTPRYLIKTRGQQVTLSCSPISGHRSVSWYQQTPGQGLQFLFEYFSETQRNKGNFPGRFSGRQFSNSRSEMNVSTLELGDSALYLCASSLELAGGPGYEQYFGPGTRLTVT.